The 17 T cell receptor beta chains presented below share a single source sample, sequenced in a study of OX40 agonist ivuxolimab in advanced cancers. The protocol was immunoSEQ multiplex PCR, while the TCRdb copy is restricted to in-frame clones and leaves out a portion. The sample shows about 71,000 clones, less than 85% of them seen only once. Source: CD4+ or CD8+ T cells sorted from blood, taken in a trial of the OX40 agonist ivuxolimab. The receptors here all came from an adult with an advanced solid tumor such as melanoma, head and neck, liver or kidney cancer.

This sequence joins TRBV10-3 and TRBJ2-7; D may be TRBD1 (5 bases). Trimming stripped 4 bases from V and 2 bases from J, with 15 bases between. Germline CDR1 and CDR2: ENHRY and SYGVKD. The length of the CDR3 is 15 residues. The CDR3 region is CAISGAQEPPYEQYF. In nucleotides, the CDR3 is TGTGCCATCAGTGGCGCACAGGAGCCCCCCTACGAGCAGTACTTC.

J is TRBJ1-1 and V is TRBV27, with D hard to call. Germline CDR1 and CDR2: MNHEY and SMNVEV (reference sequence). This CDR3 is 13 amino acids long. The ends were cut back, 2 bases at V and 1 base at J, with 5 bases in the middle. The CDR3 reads CASSLAGNTEAFF. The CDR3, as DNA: TGTGCCAGCAGTTTAGCGGGGAACACTGAAGCTTTCTTT.

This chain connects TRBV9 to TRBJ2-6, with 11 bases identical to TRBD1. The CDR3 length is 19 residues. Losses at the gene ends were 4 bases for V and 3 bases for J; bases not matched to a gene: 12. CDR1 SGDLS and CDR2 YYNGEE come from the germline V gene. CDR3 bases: TGTGCCAGCAGCCCAACCACAGGACAGGGGGCGCTTGGGGCCAACGTCCTGACTTTC. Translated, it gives CASSPTTGQGALGANVLTF. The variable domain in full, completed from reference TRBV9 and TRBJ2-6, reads DSGVTQTPKHLITATGQRVTLRCSPRSGDLSVYWYQQSLDQGLQFLIQYYNGEERAKGNILERFSAQQFPDLHSELNLSSLELGDSALYFCASSPTTGQGALGANVLTFGAGSRLTVL.

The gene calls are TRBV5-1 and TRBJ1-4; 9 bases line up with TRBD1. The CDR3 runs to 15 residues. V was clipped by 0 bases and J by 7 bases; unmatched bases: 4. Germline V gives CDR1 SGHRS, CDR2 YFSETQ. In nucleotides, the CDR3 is TGCGCCAGCAGCTTGGCCGGGACAGGGTTTGAAAAACTGTTTTTT. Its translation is CASSLAGTGFEKLFF.

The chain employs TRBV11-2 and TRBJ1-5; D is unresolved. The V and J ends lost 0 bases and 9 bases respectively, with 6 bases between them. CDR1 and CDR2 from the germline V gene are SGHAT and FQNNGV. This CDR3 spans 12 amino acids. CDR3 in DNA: TGTGCCAGCAGCTTAGAGGTAGGGCCCCAGCATTTT. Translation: CASSLEVGPQHF.

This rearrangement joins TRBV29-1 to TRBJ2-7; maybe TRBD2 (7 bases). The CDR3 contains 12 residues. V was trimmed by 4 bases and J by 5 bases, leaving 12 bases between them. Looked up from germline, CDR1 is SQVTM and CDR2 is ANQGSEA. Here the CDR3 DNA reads TGCAGCGTTGTCGGGGGGCAACACGAGCAGTACTTC. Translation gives CSVVGGQHEQYF.

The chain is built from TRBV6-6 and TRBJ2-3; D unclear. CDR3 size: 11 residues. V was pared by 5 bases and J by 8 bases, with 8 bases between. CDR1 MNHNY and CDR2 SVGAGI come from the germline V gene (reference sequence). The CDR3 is CASSHGGTQYF. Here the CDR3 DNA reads TGTGCCAGCAGTCACGGTGGTACGCAGTATTTT.

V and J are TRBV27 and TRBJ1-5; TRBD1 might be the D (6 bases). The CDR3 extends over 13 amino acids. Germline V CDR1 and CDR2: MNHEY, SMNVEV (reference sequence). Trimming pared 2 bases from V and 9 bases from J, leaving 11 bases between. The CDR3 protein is CASSLGGPTPQHF. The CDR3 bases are TGTGCCAGCAGTTTAGGGGGCCCCACGCCCCAGCATTTT.

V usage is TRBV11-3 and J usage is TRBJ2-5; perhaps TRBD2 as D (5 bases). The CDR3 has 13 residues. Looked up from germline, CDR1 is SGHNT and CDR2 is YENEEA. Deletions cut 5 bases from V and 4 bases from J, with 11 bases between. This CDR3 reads CASSASLAETQYF. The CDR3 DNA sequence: TGTGCCAGCAGCGCTAGTCTAGCAGAGACCCAGTACTTC.

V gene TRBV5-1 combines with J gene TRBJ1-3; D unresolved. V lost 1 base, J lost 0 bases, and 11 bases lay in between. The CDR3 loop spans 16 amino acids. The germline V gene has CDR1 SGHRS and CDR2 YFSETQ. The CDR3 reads CASSLWSTVSGNTIYF. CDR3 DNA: TGCGCCAGCAGCTTGTGGTCCACCGTCTCTGGAAACACCATATATTTT.

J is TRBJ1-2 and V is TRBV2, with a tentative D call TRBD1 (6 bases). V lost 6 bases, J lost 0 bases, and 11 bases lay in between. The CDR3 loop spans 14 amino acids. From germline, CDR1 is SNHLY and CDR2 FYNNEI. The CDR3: CASRRTDTNYGYTF. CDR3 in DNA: TGTGCCAGCAGAAGGACAGACACTAACTATGGCTACACCTTC.

CDR3 protein: CASSDYLNTGELFF. The CDR3 bases are TGTGCCAGCTCGGACTACCTTAACACCGGGGAGCTGTTTTTT. The chain uses TRBV25-1 and TRBJ2-2, with a weak D call TRBD2 (6 bases). V was shortened by 8 bases and J by 2 bases, with 12 bases between the two germline ends. The CDR3 is made up of 14 amino acids. CDR1 is MGHDK, CDR2 SYGVNS, per germline.

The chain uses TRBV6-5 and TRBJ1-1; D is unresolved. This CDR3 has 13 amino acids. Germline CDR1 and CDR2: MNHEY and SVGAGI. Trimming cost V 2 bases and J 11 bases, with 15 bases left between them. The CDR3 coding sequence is TGTGCCAGCAGTTACGAGCACCGGGGTAGGGCTTTCTTT. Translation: CASSYEHRGRAFF.

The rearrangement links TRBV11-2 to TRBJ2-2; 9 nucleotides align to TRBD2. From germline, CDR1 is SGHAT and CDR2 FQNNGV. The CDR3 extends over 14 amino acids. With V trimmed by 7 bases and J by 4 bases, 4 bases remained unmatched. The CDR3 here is CASTKTSGTGELFF. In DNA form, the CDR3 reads TGTGCCAGCACCAAGACTAGCGGCACCGGGGAGCTGTTTTTT.

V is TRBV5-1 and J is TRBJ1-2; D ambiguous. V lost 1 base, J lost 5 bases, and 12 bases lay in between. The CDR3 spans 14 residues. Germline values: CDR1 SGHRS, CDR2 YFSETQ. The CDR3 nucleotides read TGCGCCAGCAGCTTGTTATCGCCAGCTTATGGCTACACCTTC. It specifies CASSLLSPAYGYTF. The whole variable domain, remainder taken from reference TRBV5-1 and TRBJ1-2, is KAGVTQTPRYLIKTRGQQVTLSCSPISGHRSVSWYQQTPGQGLQFLFEYFSETQRNKGNFPGRFSGRQFSNSRSEMNVSTLELGDSALYLCASSLLSPAYGYTFGSGTRLTVV.

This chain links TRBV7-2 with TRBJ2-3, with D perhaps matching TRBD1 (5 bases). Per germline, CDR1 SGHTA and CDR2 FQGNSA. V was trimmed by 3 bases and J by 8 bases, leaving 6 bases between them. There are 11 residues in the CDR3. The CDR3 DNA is TGTGCCAGCAGCTTTGGGGCTACGCAGTATTTT. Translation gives CASSFGATQYF.

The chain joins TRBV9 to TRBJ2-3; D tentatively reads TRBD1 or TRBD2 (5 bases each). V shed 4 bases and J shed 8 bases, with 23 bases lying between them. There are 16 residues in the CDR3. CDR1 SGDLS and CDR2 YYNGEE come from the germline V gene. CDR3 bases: TGTGCCAGCAGCCCACAGTCCGGGACCGCTGCGGGTACGCAGTATTTT. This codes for CASSPQSGTAAGTQYF. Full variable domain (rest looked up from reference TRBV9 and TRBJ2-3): DSGVTQTPKHLITATGQRVTLRCSPRSGDLSVYWYQQSLDQGLQFLIQYYNGEERAKGNILERFSAQQFPDLHSELNLSSLELGDSALYFCASSPQSGTAAGTQYFGPGTRLTVL.